This T cell receptor beta chain derives from a study of blood T cell repertoires in COVID-19. Looking at the study overall: Acute-phase and convalescent COVID-19 samples originated in the United States, Italy and Spain.

Generated by immunoSEQ multiplex PCR, the TCRdb table keeps only in-frame clones and is missing some. The data show about 75,000 clones, with under 90% seen just once and over 2.5% held by the top ten. The V gene's germline CDR1 is SGHDT and CDR2 YYEEEE. The CDR3 totals 11 residues. The source of this sequence is a human donor in a cohort sampled during active COVID-19. Sequencing input: peripheral blood. The genes are TRBV5-6 and TRBJ2-4; the D gene is possibly TRBD2 (5 bases). Here the CDR3 reads CRPSGQNIQYF. The CDR3, as DNA: TGTCGCCCCAGCGGTCAAAACATTCAGTACTTC.